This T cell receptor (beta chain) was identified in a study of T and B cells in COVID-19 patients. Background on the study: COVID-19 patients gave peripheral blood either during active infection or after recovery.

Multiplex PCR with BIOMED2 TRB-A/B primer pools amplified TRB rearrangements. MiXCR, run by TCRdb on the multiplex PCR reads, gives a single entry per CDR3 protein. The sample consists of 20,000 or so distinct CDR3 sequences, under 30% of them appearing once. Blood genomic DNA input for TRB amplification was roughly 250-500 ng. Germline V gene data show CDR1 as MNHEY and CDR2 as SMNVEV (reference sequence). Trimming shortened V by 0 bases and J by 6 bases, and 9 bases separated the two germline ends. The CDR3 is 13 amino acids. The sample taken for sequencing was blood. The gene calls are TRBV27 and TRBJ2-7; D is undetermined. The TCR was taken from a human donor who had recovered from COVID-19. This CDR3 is CASSLSIISEQYF. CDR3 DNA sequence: TGTGCCAGCAGTTTATCGATTATCTCCGAGCAGTACTTC.